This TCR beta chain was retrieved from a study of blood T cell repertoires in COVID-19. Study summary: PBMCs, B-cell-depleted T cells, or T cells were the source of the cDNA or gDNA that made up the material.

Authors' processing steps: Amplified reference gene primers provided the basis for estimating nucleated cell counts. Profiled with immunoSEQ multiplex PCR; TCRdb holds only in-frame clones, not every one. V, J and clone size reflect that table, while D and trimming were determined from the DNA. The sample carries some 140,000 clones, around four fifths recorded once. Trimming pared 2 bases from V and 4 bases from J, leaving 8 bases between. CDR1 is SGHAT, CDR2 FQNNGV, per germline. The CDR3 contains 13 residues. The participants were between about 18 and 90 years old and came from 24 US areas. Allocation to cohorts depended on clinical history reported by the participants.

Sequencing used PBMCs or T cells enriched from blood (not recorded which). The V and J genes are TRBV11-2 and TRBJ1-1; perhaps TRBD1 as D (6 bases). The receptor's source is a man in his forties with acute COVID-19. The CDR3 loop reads CASSLRGGTEAFF. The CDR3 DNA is TGTGCCAGCAGCTTACGAGGGGGCACTGAAGCTTTCTTT.